This TCR beta chain was sequenced in a study of early T cells in non-severe SARS-CoV-2 infection (dated by TCRdb to the early 2020s). Background for the entire study: TCR sequencing used bulk RNA from unsorted whole blood, so alpha and beta chains could not be paired. Results the study describes overall, beyond this receptor: VDJdb matching was skewed toward anti-spike CD8 responses and likely underestimated virus-specific expansions, missing private and CD4 specificities.

Notes on this clonotype: What antigen it recognizes has not been identified. Base qualities are not provided; no much larger clone lies one nucleotide away.

A distance of 19 bases separates the germline ends of V and J, which lose 1 base and 6 bases respectively. Counted from cysteine to phenylalanine, this CDR3 has 17 amino acids. Here the CDR3 DNA is all that survives: 51 bases in frame from base 1. The germline V gene yields LGHNT for CDR1 and FRNRAP for CDR2. This was a case-control study nested in a cohort of healthcare workers in London, UK, who had nasopharyngeal swab PCR tests and blood samples taken every week. Healthcare workers were recruited between 23 and 31 March 2020, during the week of the UK lockdown, and were followed weekly for up to roughly 15 weeks. Library generation was performed with 5' RACE. The data were produced on a NextSeq 500. To correct for sequencing error and PCR bias, the TCR library protocol tagged individual cDNA molecules with unique molecular identifiers. TCR alpha and beta chains were both sequenced, and the abundances of alpha and beta sequences in each sample were closely correlated with each other. In the original analysis: Decombinator V4 was used to annotate TCR sequences for V gene, J gene and CDR3. Expanded TCRs were defined as changing significantly between any two time points under a Poisson model with p below 0.0001. Abundances of TCRs were expressed as counts per million after normalisation to the total number of TCRs sequenced in each sample. TRAV1-2 paired with TRAJ12, TRAJ20 or TRAJ33 defined MAIT TCRs, while TRAV10 paired with TRAJ18 defined iNKT TCRs. A search of VDJdb, accessed on 1 November 2021, was run for TCRs annotated to CMV, EBV and SARS-CoV-2, with TCRs annotated for multiple antigens excluded. TCRdb cleaned the public reads at Q25 with fastp, built clones with MiXCR and kept in-frame beta chains. Each CDR3 protein gets just one entry, which takes the most common genes and DNA from the rows behind it. The V and J calls follow TCRdb's processing rather than the paper's. The sample table contains around 64,000 distinct CDR3 sequences; only one count was recorded for around an eighth of them. Jointly, the top ten make up more than 1.2% of the sample.

The sequence links TRBV12-5 to TRBJ2-1; perhaps TRBD2 is the D gene, with 6 bases matching. This material consisted of whole blood, taken at baseline. This clonotype originated in an adult who was a healthcare worker with PCR-confirmed SARS-CoV-2 infection or an uninfected control (not recorded which). The CDR3 protein sequence reads: CASGLAIRLGTPNEQFF. The bases are TGTGCTAGTGGTTTGGCCATACGTCTGGGGACTCCCAATGAGCAGTTCTTC.